This T cell receptor beta chain was documented in a study of post-analysis software for immune sequencing data. Study outcomes and limitations: Controls had significantly higher normalized Chao1 diversity than multiple sclerosis patients. Higher frequency in patients than in controls was seen for five TRBV segments, with TRBV5-6, TRBV5-1 and TRBV20-1 among them.

Trimming removed 0 bases from V and 0 bases from J, with 9 bases in between. The CDR3 is made up of 16 amino acids. The germline gives CDR1 DFQATT, CDR2 SNEGSKA (reference sequence). The TCR beta cDNA libraries contained unique molecular identifiers. TCRdb re-called the PCR reads with MiXCR, one entry per CDR3 protein. The sample shows about 810,000 distinct CDR3 sequences, approximately 57% of them seen only once. This clonotype came up a few times. Its antigen is currently unknown. The sequence was obtained from a girl aged 5-17 years with multiple sclerosis. Material for sequencing was blood. V gene TRBV20-1 combines with J gene TRBJ2-6; D may be TRBD1 or TRBD2 (5 bases each). The CDR3 protein is CSARDPGRSGANVLTF. The CDR3, as DNA: TGCAGTGCTAGAGATCCGGGGCGCTCTGGGGCCAACGTCCTGACTTTC.